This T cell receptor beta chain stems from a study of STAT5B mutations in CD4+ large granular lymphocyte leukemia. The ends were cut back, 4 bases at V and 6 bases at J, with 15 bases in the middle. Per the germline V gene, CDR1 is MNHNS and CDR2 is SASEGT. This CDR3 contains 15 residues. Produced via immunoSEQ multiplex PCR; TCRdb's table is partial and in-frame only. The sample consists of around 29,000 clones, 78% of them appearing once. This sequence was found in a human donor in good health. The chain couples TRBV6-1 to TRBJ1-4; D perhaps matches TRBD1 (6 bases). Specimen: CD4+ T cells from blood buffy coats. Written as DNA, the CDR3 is TGTGCCAGCAGTGTATCACAGGGAGGGGATGAAAAACTGTTTTTT. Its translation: CASSVSQGGDEKLFF.